In this sample, the clone carrying this T cell receptor beta chain turned up many times. Its specificity is not known. The data were taken from a study of metastatic and nonmetastatic thyroid tumors. Turning to the study itself: The study looked at repertoires side by side in blood and in tumor or nodule tissue from malignant and benign thyroid patients.

Thyroid surgery was preceded by no treatment in any patient. Findings of the study overall: Within blood and tumor, benign nodules reportedly had significantly lower TCR beta diversity than malignant thyroid tumors did.

Study processing details: The study took CDR3 differences across clinicopathological groups and made a distant-metastasis classifier for papillary thyroid cancer from them. TCRdb re-processed the PCR reads through MiXCR. The V and J calls and clone size come from TCRdb's table, not from the authors' own analysis. This sample carries around 15,000 clones, 10% to 15% of them seen once, and the ten largest clones take 25% to 35%. CDR3 length: 13 residues. The germline V gene encodes CDR1 SGHTA and CDR2 FQGNSA. V lost 5 bases and J lost 5, with 11 bases in between. The sequenced material came from blood. This sequence originates from a female donor with papillary thyroid cancer or a benign thyroid nodule (not recorded which). Some clones in this sample may be carry-over from other donors' samples. The V gene is TRBV7-2, the J gene TRBJ2-3; no clear D. CDR3 in DNA: TGTGCCAGCAGCCCGGGCCCAGAAGATACGCAGTATTTT. It specifies CASSPGPEDTQYF.